This entry lists 32 T cell receptor beta chains sequenced from one sample in a study of blood T cell repertoires in COVID-19. The data were produced by immunoSEQ multiplex PCR, yet TCRdb's version contains in-frame clones alone and is incomplete. This repertoire shows about 250,000 clones, approximately 81% found once; its top ten account for about 7.4%. Material for sequencing was peripheral blood. These receptor sequences come from a woman aged 80 or over with acute or convalescent COVID-19.

This rearrangement joins TRBV19 to TRBJ2-1, with a possible D match to TRBD1 (8 bases). This CDR3 contains 13 residues. Germline loops: CDR1 LNHDA, CDR2 SQIVND (reference sequence). Trimming took off 10 bases at V and 7 bases at J, with 17 bases between the two ends. The CDR3 loop is CATAGQGANEQFF. The CDR3 DNA reads TGTGCCACAGCGGGGCAGGGGGCGAATGAGCAGTTCTTC. The variable domain in full, completed from reference TRBV19 and TRBJ2-1, reads DGGITQSPKYLFRKEGQNVTLSCEQNLNHDAMYWYRQDPGQGLRLIYYSQIVNDFQKGDIAEGYSVSREKKESFPLTVTSAQKNPTAFYLCATAGQGANEQFFGPGTRLTVL.

The V and J genes are TRBV6-6 and TRBJ2-7, with D maybe TRBD2 (5 bases). Per the germline V gene, CDR1 is MNHNY and CDR2 is SVGAGI (reference sequence). V lost 0 bases, J lost 12 bases, and 18 bases lay in between. The CDR3 sequence is 14 residues long. In DNA form, the CDR3 reads TGTGCCAGCAGTTACTCCGGGATGTGGGCAGTGCGGTACTTC. Residues: CASSYSGMWAVRYF.

This clone has only one observation. The chain uses TRBV28 and TRBJ2-3, with 10 bases fitting TRBD2. The CDR3 runs 19 residues. V shed 3 bases and J 1 base; nucleotides not matched to a gene: 13. Looked up from germline, CDR1 is MDHEN and CDR2 is SYDVKM. The CDR3 region has the DNA TGTGCCAGCAGTTTGGTGCGCCTAGCGGGAGACGTGGGCACAGATACGCAGTATTTT. Protein sequence: CASSLVRLAGDVGTDTQYF.

The chain recombines TRBV28 with TRBJ2-1, with TRBD2 matching 8 bases. Trimming at V came to 4 bases and at J to 0 bases, leaving 8 bases not matched to a gene. CDR1 MDHEN and CDR2 SYDVKM come from the germline V gene. This CDR3 is built from 17 residues. CDR3 residues: CASSSPGGGNSYNEQFF. For the CDR3, the DNA is TGTGCCAGCAGTTCCCCGGGAGGGGGAAACTCCTACAATGAGCAGTTCTTC.

This clone was detected once. The J gene is TRBJ2-5, the V gene TRBV29-1; D not certain. Per the germline V gene, CDR1 is SQVTM and CDR2 is ANQGSEA. This CDR3 is 11 amino acids long. V gave up 8 bases and J gave up 2 bases, with 9 bases separating them. This chain's CDR3 is CSSTPQETQYF. In DNA, the CDR3 is TGCAGCTCGACACCTCAAGAGACCCAGTACTTC.

The rearrangement joins TRBV7-8 to TRBJ2-7, with D possibly being TRBD1 (6 bases). This CDR3 spans 15 amino acids. V dropped 3 bases and J dropped 6 bases, with 18 bases sitting between them. Germline CDR1 SGHVS, CDR2 FQNEAQ. The CDR3 loop is CASSFLRQASSEQYF. CDR3 sequence (DNA): TGTGCCAGCAGCTTTTTACGACAGGCCAGTTCCGAGCAGTACTTC. The full variable domain, with the rest looked up from reference TRBV7-8 and TRBJ2-7, is GAGVSQSPRYKVAKRGQDVALRCDPISGHVSLFWYQQALGQGPEFLTYFQNEAQLDKSGLPSDRFFAERPEGSVSTLKIQRTQQEDSAVYLCASSFLRQASSEQYFGPGTRLTVT.

V and J are TRBV7-9 and TRBJ2-3; 9 nucleotides match TRBD2. This CDR3 is built from 17 residues. Germline V lookup: CDR1 SEHNR, CDR2 FQNEAQ (reference sequence). The ends lost 5 bases at V and 3 bases at J; junction bases unmatched: 12. CDR3 DNA: TGTGCCAGCAGCCCTGCGGCGGGGGGGATGAGGACAGATACGCAGTATTTT. Its protein product is CASSPAAGGMRTDTQYF.

In this sample, this clone turned up many times. V and J are TRBV27 and TRBJ2-3; D perhaps matches TRBD2 (5 bases). From germline, CDR1 is MNHEY and CDR2 SMNVEV (reference sequence). The CDR3 is 16 residues long. Trimming removed 5 bases from V and 3 bases from J, with 18 bases in between. This chain's CDR3 is CASSPPGKKATDTQYF. DNA for the CDR3: TGTGCCAGCAGTCCACCCGGGAAAAAAGCTACAGATACGCAGTATTTT.

A few counts support this clone. In this CDR3 the conserved last residue, phenylalanine or tryptophan, is missing, so a read error is likely. No DNA is shown, since the ends of the CDR3 on it are uncertain; the CDR3 is the one TCRdb lists. This chain uses TRBV6-6 with TRBJ1-1; TRBD1 is the table's D call and was not checked against the DNA. Germline CDR1 MNHNY, CDR2 SVGAGI (reference sequence). The CDR3 is made up of 11 amino acids, end residues included. CDR3 amino acids: CASSYSNTAGQ.

This chain uses TRBV5-4 with TRBJ1-2; a weak D match, TRBD1 (6 bases). Trimming stripped 4 bases from V and 0 bases from J, with 10 bases between. The CDR3 sequence is 14 residues long. The germline CDR1 and CDR2 sequences are SGHNT and YYREEE (reference sequence). The CDR3 protein is CASSLKGANYGYTF. CDR3 bases: TGTGCCAGCAGCCTAAAGGGGGCTAACTATGGCTACACCTTC.

The V call is TRBV6-1, the J call TRBJ1-3; 8 bases map to TRBD1. Unmatched junction bases numbered 8, after V lost 4 bases and J lost 0 bases. This CDR3 spans 17 amino acids. Per germline, CDR1 MNHNS and CDR2 SASEGT. The CDR3 DNA reads TGTGCCAGCAGTGCCAGGACAGGGCCCCTCTCTGGAAACACCATATATTTT. Protein: CASSARTGPLSGNTIYF.

J is TRBJ1-6 and V is TRBV2; the match to TRBD1 covers 9 bases. The V and J ends lost 5 bases and 0 bases, in that order; junction bases with no gene match: 8. This CDR3 has 18 residues. Germline lookup yields CDR1 SNHLY and CDR2 FYNNEI. CDR3 residues: CASSPSGTGSSYNSPLHF. The CDR3 nucleotides are TGTGCCAGCAGTCCATCCGGGACAGGGAGCTCCTATAATTCACCCCTCCACTTT.

The chain recombines TRBV14 with TRBJ2-5; TRBD1 is a possible D gene (6 bases). Germline V gene lookup returns CDR1 SGHDN and CDR2 FVKESK. The V end lost 3 bases, the J end lost 2 bases, and 7 bases lay between the germline ends. The CDR3 covers 13 residues. The DNA for the CDR3 is TGTGCCAGCAGCCAGAGGGGGCAAGAGACCCAGTACTTC. Translating it yields CASSQRGQETQYF.

The chain couples TRBV28 to TRBJ2-5, with a possible D match to TRBD1 (6 bases). The CDR3 spans 14 residues. Trimming pared 9 bases from V and 3 bases from J, leaving 17 bases between. Looked up from germline, CDR1 is MDHEN and CDR2 is SYDVKM. The DNA of the CDR3 is TGTGCCAGTTTAACCCCGACAGGCAAAGAGACCCAGTACTTC. It yields the protein CASLTPTGKETQYF.

The chain combines TRBV5-1 with TRBJ2-3, with 9 bases identical to TRBD2. The V gene's germline CDR1 is SGHRS and CDR2 YFSETQ. This CDR3 spans 16 amino acids. Unmatched junction bases numbered 5, after V lost 0 bases and J lost 3 bases. This CDR3 is CASSLGLAVITDTQYF. The CDR3 DNA is TGCGCCAGCAGCTTGGGACTAGCGGTAATAACAGATACGCAGTATTTT.

The chain links TRBV29-1 to TRBJ2-4, with 7 bases that match TRBD1. The V gene's germline CDR1 is SQVTM and CDR2 ANQGSEA. J was trimmed by 2 bases and V by 4 bases; bases with no gene match: 8. This CDR3 is 15 amino acids long. In nucleotides, the CDR3 is TGCAGCGTTGTGCGGCAGGGGGTCCCCAAAAACATTCAGTACTTC. It translates to CSVVRQGVPKNIQYF.

The V gene is TRBV19, the J gene TRBJ1-1, with 8 bases lining up with TRBD1. Trimming removed 4 bases from V and 5 bases from J; junction bases left unmatched: 6. Germline V gene data show CDR1 as LNHDA and CDR2 as SQIVND (reference sequence). This CDR3 spans 14 amino acids. The CDR3 is CASSTQGVGTEAFF. CDR3 coding DNA: TGTGCCAGTAGTACACAGGGGGTAGGTACTGAAGCTTTCTTT.

Comment on this clone: The sample holds other DNA sequences that translate to the same CDR3. The rearrangement joins TRBV6-4 to TRBJ1-3; D is ambiguous. CDR1 MRHNA and CDR2 SNTAGT come from the germline V gene. There are 13 residues in the CDR3. With 5 bases removed from V and 4 bases from J, the gap between germline ends came to 9 bases. The CDR3 DNA reads TGTGCCAGCAGTCCGGAGGCGGGAAACACCATATATTTT. It codes for CASSPEAGNTIYF.

The genes are TRBV19 and TRBJ2-1, with TRBD2 identical over 10 bases. J gave up 7 bases and V 2 bases, and 5 bases lay outside the gene matches. This CDR3 comprises 15 residues. The germline gives CDR1 LNHDA, CDR2 SQIVND (reference sequence). CDR3 nucleotides: TGTGCCAGTAGTATATCTAGCGGGAGAGGGAATGAGCAGTTCTTC. The encoded protein is CASSISSGRGNEQFF.

This clone was seen a handful of times. This chain uses TRBV13 with TRBJ2-7; 8 bases fit TRBD1. Germline CDR1 and CDR2: PRHDT and FYEKMQ (reference sequence). After removal of 5 bases from V and 0 bases from J, the junction contained 9 bases not matched to a gene. This CDR3 is 16 amino acids long. In nucleotides, the CDR3 is TGTGCCAGCAGCGTAGCCGGACAGGGCACCTCCTACGAGCAGTACTTC. Translated, it gives CASSVAGQGTSYEQYF.

The CDR3 is CASSQDAQAGEQFF. The CDR3 DNA follows: TGCGCCAGCAGCCAAGACGCACAGGCCGGTGAGCAGTTCTTC. V usage is TRBV4-1 and J usage is TRBJ2-1; D is perhaps TRBD1 (5 bases). The CDR3 consists of 14 residues. V was cut by 0 bases and J by 9 bases, with 12 bases left in between. Germline CDR1 MGHRA, CDR2 YSYEKL.

This clone has just a few counts. V usage is TRBV6-5 and J usage is TRBJ2-7; D is possibly TRBD2 (5 bases). Germline V gives CDR1 MNHEY, CDR2 SVGAGI. The V end lost 5 bases, the J end lost 0 bases, and 11 bases lay between the germline ends. CDR3 size: 14 residues. The CDR3 loop reads CASSRRGPSYEQYF. The CDR3 DNA is TGTGCCAGCAGTCGAAGAGGGCCCTCCTACGAGCAGTACTTC.

Details on this clone: Its ends do not fully match the called genes, so a read error is possible. V is TRBV12-5 and J is TRBJ1-2, with 7 positions matching TRBD1. Germline CDR1 is LGHNT and CDR2 is FRNRAP. This CDR3 region has 13 residues. CDR3 coding DNA: TGTGCTAGTGGATTACCACAGGGGTATGGCCACACCTTC. Its protein is CASGLPQGYGHTF.

The chain is built from TRBV5-1 and TRBJ2-3; D is undetermined. Germline CDR1 reads SGHRS; CDR2 reads YFSETQ. The germline V and J ends were trimmed by 4 bases and 0 bases, with 15 bases remaining between them. The CDR3 extends over 16 amino acids. The CDR3 DNA is TGCGCCAGCAGCATTACAGATGTCAGGAGCACAGATACGCAGTATTTT. Protein product: CASSITDVRSTDTQYF.

Points on this clone: Other nucleotide sequences from this sample produce the same CDR3. V gene TRBV9 combines with J gene TRBJ2-3; D is unresolved. The ends were cut back, 0 bases at V and 1 base at J, with 3 bases in the middle. The V gene's germline CDR1 is SGDLS and CDR2 YYNGEE. The CDR3 length is 13 residues. The CDR3: CASSVAGTDTQYF. The CDR3 DNA follows: TGTGCCAGCAGCGTAGCGGGCACAGATACGCAGTATTTT.

The chain carries TRBV3-1 (or the pseudogene TRBV3-2) and TRBJ1-5; D perhaps matches TRBD1 (6 bases). Between the trimmed V and J ends, which lost 9 bases and 3 bases, there was a span of 15 bases. This CDR3 contains 14 residues. CDR1 and CDR2 from the germline V gene are LGHDT and YNNKEL (reference sequence). In DNA form, the CDR3 reads TGTGCCAGGACGGGCAGGGGACACAATCAGCCCCAGCATTTT. It encodes CARTGRGHNQPQHF.

There are a few counts of this clone. The V call is TRBV3-1 (or the pseudogene TRBV3-2), the J call TRBJ2-1, with 11 nucleotides matching TRBD2. J gave up 3 bases and V 4 bases, and 2 bases lay outside the gene matches. Germline-derived CDR1 and CDR2 are LGHDT and YNNKEL (reference sequence). The CDR3 sequence is 15 residues long. Here the CDR3 reads CASSLTSGSYNEQFF. CDR3 in DNA: TGTGCCAGCAGCCTTACTAGCGGGAGCTACAATGAGCAGTTCTTC.

The rearrangement uses TRBV6-1 and TRBJ2-1; a weak D match, TRBD1 (6 bases). Germline V lookup: CDR1 MNHNS, CDR2 SASEGT. CDR3 length equals 12 residues. The ends were cut back, 3 bases at V and 8 bases at J, with 8 bases in the middle. CDR3 region: CASSDRGDEQFF. In DNA, the CDR3 is TGTGCCAGCAGTGACAGGGGCGATGAGCAGTTCTTC.

The chain carries TRBV3-1 (or the pseudogene TRBV3-2) and TRBJ2-7, with 7 bases lining up with TRBD2. The CDR3 runs 12 residues. Germline lookup yields CDR1 LGHDT and CDR2 YNNKEL (reference sequence). After removal of 8 bases from V and 3 bases from J, the junction contained 4 bases not matched to a gene. In DNA, the CDR3 is TGTGCCAGCGGCGGGAGTGGCTACGAGCAGTACTTC. Its protein product is CASGGSGYEQYF.

V usage is TRBV5-1 and J usage is TRBJ1-1; D might be TRBD1 (5 bases). From germline, CDR1 is SGHRS and CDR2 YFSETQ. Trimming removed 5 bases from V and 11 bases from J, with 22 bases in between. The length of the CDR3 is 14 residues. DNA of the CDR3: TGCGCCAGCAGGATTGAACCTGCGGGGACGATGGCTTTCTTT. This codes for CASRIEPAGTMAFF.

The table lists this clone with a few counts. This rearrangement joins TRBV6-1 to TRBJ2-1; 15 bases fit TRBD2. The CDR3 length is 17 residues. CDR1 is MNHNS, CDR2 SASEGT, per germline. V trimming: 4 bases; J trimming: 8 bases; junction bases outside the gene matches: 9. As DNA, the CDR3 is TGTGCCAGCAGTGGGACTAGCGGGAGGGCCGATCTATATGAGCAGTTCTTC. Translated, it gives CASSGTSGRADLYEQFF.

This chain uses TRBV7-2 with TRBJ2-7, with D perhaps matching TRBD2 (5 bases). CDR1 is SGHTA, CDR2 FQGNSA, per germline. The CDR3 consists of 13 residues. Trimming removed 5 bases at V and 5 bases at J, with 13 bases between. CDR3 nucleotide sequence: TGTGCCAGCAGCCGAGGACTCGGGGACGAGCAGTACTTC. Its protein is CASSRGLGDEQYF.